This TCR beta chain was observed in a study of blood T cell repertoires in COVID-19. Across the study: Collection of acute and convalescent COVID-19 samples took place in the United States, Italy and Spain.

The CDR3 totals 11 residues. Trimming took off 10 bases at V and 1 base at J, with 7 bases between the two ends. Germline CDR1 is ENHRY and CDR2 is SYGVKD. Generated by immunoSEQ multiplex PCR, the TCRdb table keeps only in-frame clones and is missing some. The sample holds 150,000 to 200,000 clones; around 83% are singletons and the top ten take over 7%. This TCR was sampled from a woman aged 80 or older in a cohort sampled during active or convalescent COVID-19. Sequencing was carried out using peripheral blood. This chain connects TRBV10-3 to TRBJ1-1, with D unclear. CDR3 sequence reads: CATQANTEAFF. The CDR3 region has the DNA TGTGCCACCCAGGCGAACACTGAAGCTTTCTTT.